Shown below are 10 T cell receptor beta chains from a single sample sequenced in a study of T cell responses to AZD1222 COVID-19 vaccine. The assay was immunoSEQ multiplex PCR, and TCRdb's table has in-frame clones only and misses some. Among more than 150,000 clones listed, about nine tenths were seen once. This specimen was peripheral blood, taken on day 0 of AZD1222 vaccination. The receptors stem from an adult in good health.

J is TRBJ2-3 and V is TRBV9; no reliable D call. This CDR3 is built from 16 residues. V lost 4 bases and J lost 2, with 17 bases in between. From germline, CDR1 is SGDLS and CDR2 YYNGEE. The CDR3 here is CASSSPRFINTDTQYF. Here the CDR3 DNA reads TGTGCCAGCAGCTCCCCCAGGTTTATTAACACAGATACGCAGTATTTT.

The gene calls are TRBV7-9 and TRBJ1-3; D not resolved. The germline V gene encodes CDR1 SEHNR and CDR2 FQNEAQ (reference sequence). This CDR3 is built from 16 residues. V lost 5 bases to trimming and J lost 1 base, with 15 bases between them. The CDR3 DNA sequence: TGTGCCAGCAGCCCCTGGGCCAGCCGTTCTGGAAACACCATATATTTT. As protein: CASSPWASRSGNTIYF. Full variable domain (remainder filled in from reference TRBV7-9 and TRBJ1-3): DTGVSQNPRHKITKRGQNVTFRCDPISEHNRLYWYRQTLGQGPEFLTYFQNEAQLEKSRLLSDRFSAERPKGSFSTLEIQRTEQGDSAMYLCASSPWASRSGNTIYFGEGSWLTVV.

The chain recombines TRBV4-1 with TRBJ2-5; TRBD1 aligns across 7 bases. Germline-derived CDR1 and CDR2 are MGHRA and YSYEKL. This CDR3 has 15 residues. V shed 1 base and J 2 bases; nucleotides not matched to a gene: 4. CDR3 bases: TGCGCCAGCAGCCAAGGGACAGGCCGACAAGAGACCCAGTACTTC. It translates to CASSQGTGRQETQYF.

The chain recombines TRBV4-1 with TRBJ2-7, with 11 bases fitting TRBD2. CDR3 length equals 17 residues. J gave up 3 bases and V 2 bases, and 9 bases lay outside the gene matches. Per the germline V gene, CDR1 is MGHRA and CDR2 is YSYEKL. CDR3 DNA sequence: TGCGCCAGCAGCCAATCATCTAGCGGGAGGCTGGACTACGAGCAGTACTTC. Translation: CASSQSSSGRLDYEQYF.

The chain is built from TRBV7-2 and TRBJ1-2; 8 bases map to TRBD1. The V and J ends lost 2 bases and 8 bases, in that order; junction bases with no gene match: 13. The germline V gene encodes CDR1 SGHTA and CDR2 FQGNSA. The CDR3 is 16 residues long. Here the CDR3 DNA reads TGTGCCAGCAGCTTACCTCGGAGACAGGGGCTGTGGGGCTACACCTTC. Translated: CASSLPRRQGLWGYTF.

On this clone: Different DNA sequences within this sample yield the same CDR3. CDR3 sequence: CASSIGTVSYEQYF. Written as DNA, the CDR3 is TGTGCCAGTAGTATCGGGACAGTGTCCTACGAGCAGTACTTC. The J gene is TRBJ2-7, the V gene TRBV19, with 7 positions matching TRBD1. With 3 bases clipped from V and 1 base from J, the junction kept 3 bases outside the gene matches. The CDR3 is 14 amino acids. The germline CDR1 and CDR2 sequences are LNHDA and SQIVND (reference sequence).

This chain links TRBV18 with TRBJ1-1; D remains ambiguous. Germline V gene data show CDR1 as KGHSH and CDR2 as LQKENI. V lost 3 bases to trimming and J lost 8 bases, with 16 bases between them. CDR3 length: 14 residues. The CDR3 loop is CASSPTGLSNEAFF. CDR3 sequence (DNA): TGTGCCAGCTCACCGACCGGACTTTCCAACGAAGCTTTCTTT.

The chain joins TRBV6-6 to TRBJ1-1, with D possibly being TRBD1 (5 bases). CDR1 is MNHNY and CDR2 is SVGAGI in the germline V gene (reference sequence). The CDR3 has 13 residues. V was trimmed by 10 bases and J by 0 bases, leaving 12 bases between them. In nucleotides, the CDR3 is TGTGCCACCACGGGACTTATGAACACTGAAGCTTTCTTT. This encodes CATTGLMNTEAFF.

The gene calls are TRBV13 and TRBJ2-2, with 7 bases matching TRBD1. The CDR3 runs 18 residues. Germline V lookup: CDR1 PRHDT, CDR2 FYEKMQ (reference sequence). The trim removed 3 bases at V and 4 bases at J, leaving 14 bases unmatched. The CDR3 here is CASSFFTGTGAVTGELFF. The CDR3 bases are TGTGCCAGCAGCTTCTTTACAGGTACAGGGGCGGTCACCGGGGAGCTGTTTTTT.

The V call is TRBV5-1, the J call TRBJ2-2; 9 bases are a match to TRBD2. Germline-derived CDR1 and CDR2 are SGHRS and YFSETQ. V trimming: 0 bases; J trimming: 0 bases; junction bases outside the gene matches: 6. This CDR3 has 18 amino acids. CDR3 residues: CASSLGLTSGPNTGELFF. The CDR3 coding sequence is TGCGCCAGCAGCTTGGGGCTAACTAGCGGGCCGAACACCGGGGAGCTGTTTTTT. The full variable domain, with the rest looked up from reference TRBV5-1 and TRBJ2-2, is KAGVTQTPRYLIKTRGQQVTLSCSPISGHRSVSWYQQTPGQGLQFLFEYFSETQRNKGNFPGRFSGRQFSNSRSEMNVSTLELGDSALYLCASSLGLTSGPNTGELFFGEGSRLTVL.